Listed below are T cell receptor beta chains from one sample, sequenced in a study of blood T cell repertoires in COVID-19. The method was immunoSEQ multiplex PCR; TCRdb's version includes in-frame clones alone and lacks a portion of them. The sample comprises 470,000 or so clones, around 88% of which are singletons, and roughly 4% rests with the top ten. The sequencing input was peripheral blood. All receptors come from a woman under 40 with acute or convalescent COVID-19. The CDR3 runs from the conserved cysteine through the conserved F or W. The order of the fields is J gene, clone size, V gene, D gene, CDR3 DNA, CDR3 protein. The D gene is left open where the match is weak. Some rows mark clone size as missing; the rest say once, few, many or name a class of expanded clone.

TRBJ2-3 | few | TRBV5-1 | - | TGCGCCAGCAGCCTTCTCACAGATACGCAGTATTTT | CASSLLTDTQYF
TRBJ2-3 | - | TRBV5-5 | TRBD2 | TGTGCCAGCAGCCAACCCACTAGCGGGGGAAGGTCAGATACGCAGTATTTT | CASSQPTSGGRSDTQYF
TRBJ1-2 | - | TRBV28 | - | TGTGCCAGCAGTTTTGCAGTCAGCTATGGCTACACCTTC | CASSFAVSYGYTF
TRBJ2-2 | few | TRBV7-8 | TRBD1 | TGTGCCAGCAGCTCACGGGACAGACTAAACACCGGGGAGCTGTTTTTT | CASSSRDRLNTGELFF
TRBJ1-5 | once | TRBV10-1 | TRBD1 | TGCGCCAGCAGCAAACAGGGGAATCAGCCCCAGCATTTT | CASSKQGNQPQHF
TRBJ2-3 | once | TRBV9 | TRBD2 | TGTGCCAGCAGCGTCCGTAGCGGGGGAGGAGATACGCAGTATTTT | CASSVRSGGGDTQYF
TRBJ2-7 | - | TRBV18 | TRBD1 | TGTGCCAGCTCTTTGGGACAGGGTATTTACGAGCAGTACTTC | CASSLGQGIYEQYF
TRBJ1-1 | - | TRBV28 | - | TGTGCCAGCAGTTTAAGTCCGGGGACTGAAGCTTTCTTT | CASSLSPGTEAFF
TRBJ2-3 | once | TRBV5-6 | - | TGTGCCAGCAGCTTGTTGGCCTCAGATACGCAGTATTTT | CASSLLASDTQYF
TRBJ2-5 | - | TRBV5-4 | TRBD1 | TGTGCCAGCAGCCAAGGGACAGTTTCGGAGACCCAGTACTTC | CASSQGTVSETQYF
TRBJ1-5 | - | TRBV7-8 | - | TGTGCCAGCAGCTTCCCCGCCCGGGGAGGCAATCAGCCCCAGCATTTT | CASSFPARGGNQPQHF
TRBJ2-2 | - | TRBV28 | - | TGTGCCAGCAGTTCGCTCGGTGGCGTCAGGGCAGACACCGGGGAGCTGTTTTTT | CASSSLGGVRADTGELFF
TRBJ2-7 | - | TRBV5-4 | TRBD1 | TGTGCCAGCAGTCAGGGGGCTGACGAGCAGTACTTC | CASSQGADEQYF
TRBJ1-1 | few | TRBV7-9 | - | TGTGCCAGCAGCTTAGGTTCTCCCTACACTGAAGCTTTCTTT | CASSLGSPYTEAFF
TRBJ1-3 | - | TRBV7-8 | TRBD1 | TGTGCCAGCAGCTTAGGGACAGGGGCGTATGGAAACACCATATATTTT | CASSLGTGAYGNTIYF
TRBJ2-1 | few | TRBV6-4 | - | TGTGCCAGCAGTGAGTCCGAAGTAGTTAATGAGCAGTTCTTC | CASSESEVVNEQFF
TRBJ2-4 | - | TRBV5-1 | - | TGCGCCAGCAGCTTCAGTAGCGGACCCAAAAACATTCAGTACTTC | CASSFSSGPKNIQYF
TRBJ1-5 | once | TRBV28 | - | TGTGCCAGCAGCCCCGTCCAGAGCAATCAGCCCCAGCATTTT | CASSPVQSNQPQHF
TRBJ2-1 | - | TRBV2 | - | TGTGCCAAGACGGGGGAAAGCTCCTACAATGAGCAGTTCTTC | CAKTGESSYNEQFF
TRBJ2-1 | - | TRBV30 | TRBD1 | TGTGCCTGGAGTGTAAGGACGGGACAGCAGCAGTTCTTC | CAWSVRTGQQQFF
TRBJ1-1 | - | TRBV5-1 | TRBD1 | TGCGCCAGCAGCGGCGGGACAGGCATGAACACTGAAGCTTTCTTT | CASSGGTGMNTEAFF
TRBJ1-5 | few | TRBV3-1/TRBV3-2 | TRBD1 | TGTGCCAGCAGCCCGGACAGGGGTAATCAGCCCCAGCATTTT | CASSPDRGNQPQHF
TRBJ2-1 | - | TRBV5-1 | TRBD2 | TGCGCCAGCAGCGACCCGGGACTAGCGGGGGGGCGGTCCTACAATGAGCAGTTCTTC | CASSDPGLAGGRSYNEQFF
TRBJ1-2 | - | TRBV6-5 | - | TGTGCCAGCAGTTACTCAGTGTGGGGGCCCTATGGCTACACCTTC | CASSYSVWGPYGYTF
TRBJ1-5 | - | TRBV5-6 | TRBD1 | TGTGCCAGCAGCTCCTTTATCTCCGGACAGGGGCAGGGACAGCCCCAGCATTTT | CASSSFISGQGQGQPQHF
TRBJ1-1 | - | TRBV5-1 | TRBD1 | TGCGCCAGCAGTTCTACCGAAAGCCGGACGTCGATCAGGGGGGAAGCTTTCTTT | CASSSTESRTSIRGEAFF
TRBJ2-1 | - | TRBV6-2/TRBV6-3 | TRBD2 | TGTGCCAGCAGTTACCCGACTAGCGGGGTGTCCTCCGCCTACAATGAGCAGTTCTTC | CASSYPTSGVSSAYNEQFF
TRBJ2-2 | - | TRBV5-1 | - | TGCGCCAGCAGCTCCTCGGGTAGCGTACTAAGGGGGGAGCTGTTTTTT | CASSSSGSVLRGELFF
TRBJ2-5 | - | TRBV27 | TRBD1 | TGTGCCAGCAGTCACCTTCCCGAGACAGGGGCCCAAGAGACCCAGTACTTC | CASSHLPETGAQETQYF
TRBJ2-1 | - | TRBV25-1 | - | TGTGCCAGCAGTGAGTCGGGAACCGCGGGTTACAATGAGCAGTTCTTC | CASSESGTAGYNEQFF
TRBJ2-5 | - | TRBV14 | TRBD1 | TGTGCCAGGAGCTCCGATAGGCACAGGGGGCCTCAAGAGACCCAGTACTTC | CARSSDRHRGPQETQYF
TRBJ2-5 | - | TRBV27 | TRBD2 | TGTGCCAGCAGTTTGGGGGGGATGAGGGAGACCCAGTACTTC | CASSLGGMRETQYF
TRBJ1-5 | many | TRBV2 | - | TGTGCCAGCAGGGAGGGGCGTAGGCAGTATAGCAATCAGCCCCAGCATTTT | CASREGRRQYSNQPQHF
TRBJ2-7 | - | TRBV6-1 | TRBD1 | TGTGCCAGCAGTGAAAACGACAGGGCCTACTACGAGCAGTACTTC | CASSENDRAYYEQYF
TRBJ2-7 | - | TRBV28 | - | TGTGCCAGCAGTTTACCAGGGGGGACCTACGAGCAGTACTTC | CASSLPGGTYEQYF
TRBJ2-7 | - | TRBV10-3 | - | TGTGCCATCAGCAGTGCCGGACAGAACGAGCAGTACTTC | CAISSAGQNEQYF
TRBJ2-5 | - | TRBV25-1 | TRBD2 | TGTGCCAGCAGTGTTACTAGCGGGGGCGACCAAGAGACCCAGTACTTC | CASSVTSGGDQETQYF
TRBJ2-1 | - | TRBV5-5 | TRBD1 | TGTGCCAGCACCTATCAATTTAGCCGGGACAGGGGAAATGAGCAGTTCTTC | CASTYQFSRDRGNEQFF
TRBJ1-1 | - | TRBV12-3/TRBV12-4 | TRBD1 | TGTGCCAGCAGTTCAGGGGGGAACACTGAAGCTTTCTTT | CASSSGGNTEAFF
TRBJ1-5 | - | TRBV6-6 | - | TGTGCCAGTACACCCTACAGTAACAATCAGCCCCAGCATTTT | CASTPYSNNQPQHF
TRBJ1-4 | - | TRBV24-1 | TRBD1 | TGTGCCACCAGTGATTTACGCCAGGGGGGCACTAATGAAAAACTGTTTTTT | CATSDLRQGGTNEKLFF
TRBJ2-5 | - | TRBV5-1 | - | TGCGCCAGCAGCTTGGGAGGGCCAGAGACCCAGTACTTC | CASSLGGPETQYF
TRBJ2-7 | once | TRBV11-2 | - | TGTGCCAGCAGCCTCGGAGGAGGGGATGCCTACGAGCAGTACTTC | CASSLGGGDAYEQYF
TRBJ2-7 | - | TRBV29-1 | TRBD2 | TGCAGCGTGGGGGGGGAGTACGAGCAGTACTTC | CSVGGEYEQYF
TRBJ2-1 | few | TRBV10-1 | TRBD1 | TGCGCCAGCAGTTATACCCGGGACAGGGGTTTGGATGAGCAGTTCTTC | CASSYTRDRGLDEQFF
TRBJ1-5 | - | TRBV28 | TRBD1 | TGTGCCAGCAGACCCCCCGGGACAGGGAATCAGCCCCAGCATTTT | CASRPPGTGNQPQHF
TRBJ2-2 | once | TRBV3-1/TRBV3-2 | - | TGTGCCAGCAGCCGGGGCCGGGTTGGGGAGCTGTTTTTT | CASSRGRVGELFF
TRBJ2-1 | - | TRBV3-1/TRBV3-2 | - | TGTGCCAGCAGCCAAGAAGGGGCACTTTCCTACAATGAGCAGTTCTTC | CASSQEGALSYNEQFF
TRBJ2-7 | - | TRBV5-1 | - | TGCGCCAGCAGCTCGCCTAGCGATTCCTACGAGCAGTACTTC | CASSSPSDSYEQYF
TRBJ2-3 | - | TRBV19 | - | TGTGCCAGTATCCCCGACAGGTTTAGCACAGATACGCAGTATTTT | CASIPDRFSTDTQYF
TRBJ2-7 | - | TRBV3-1/TRBV3-2 | - | TGTGCCAGCAGCCAAGCCGGGACAAAAAACTACTACGAGCAGTACTTC | CASSQAGTKNYYEQYF
TRBJ1-1 | - | TRBV19 | TRBD1 | TGTGCCAGCGGAGTGGGGGGACAGGGGACTTGGGGACCGAACACTGAAGCTTTCTTT | CASGVGGQGTWGPNTEAFF
TRBJ2-3 | - | TRBV10-1 | - | TGCGCCAGCAGTGAGGATGCGGGGGCGACAGATACGCAGTATTTT | CASSEDAGATDTQYF
TRBJ1-5 | - | TRBV5-1 | TRBD1 | TGCGCCAGCAGCACGGACAGGGGGAAGCCCCAGCATTTT | CASSTDRGKPQHF
TRBJ2-7 | - | TRBV30 | TRBD2 | TGTGCCTGGAGTGGCGGAGCGGGGGTGACCTACGAGCAGTACTTC | CAWSGGAGVTYEQYF
TRBJ2-7 | - | TRBV5-6 | - | TGTGCCAGCAGCTTGCAACTCGAGCAGTACTTC | CASSLQLEQYF
TRBJ2-7 | - | TRBV7-9 | - | TGTGCCAGCAGCCTAGGACAGAGTAACAATTACGAGCAGTACTTC | CASSLGQSNNYEQYF
TRBJ2-1 | - | TRBV11-2 | TRBD2 | TGTGCCAGCAGCAAAGACGCGGGGGGGTTTGTTGGTTCCTACAATGAGCAGTTCTTC | CASSKDAGGFVGSYNEQFF
TRBJ2-3 | once | TRBV15 | TRBD2 | TGTGCCACCGGGATATCTGGACTAGCGGGGGTAGTAAGACCAGATACGCAGTATTTT | CATGISGLAGVVRPDTQYF